Described below is a single T cell receptor (beta chain) sequence and its context. Its antigen is currently unknown. This record comes from a study of T cells in Graves' hyperthyroidism and ophthalmopathy. Whole-study context: Once the initial diagnosis was made, peripheral blood was obtained before any treatment. Whole-study findings and limits: Most clonotypes expanded in the thyroid (above 0.001) were also present in blood.

Amplified regions were TCR beta CDR3 sequences from RNA transcripts. RT-PCR in the first round (using the HTBI primer set) targeted the TCR CDR3. TCRdb fed the multiplex PCR reads into MiXCR, producing one record per CDR3 protein. The table shows about 290,000 distinct CDR3 sequences, with about an eighth occurring only once. With 7 bases clipped from V and 8 bases from J, the junction kept 15 bases outside the gene matches. Germline V gene lookup returns CDR1 SGDLS and CDR2 YYNGEE. The CDR3 is made up of 15 amino acids. Patients with uncontrolled infections, other autoimmune diseases, pregnancy or lactation were excluded. Thyroid ultrasound and orbital computed tomography, with clinical symptoms and serum thyroxine and TRAb, informed diagnoses.

The sequenced sample consisted of blood. The sequence was obtained from a woman in her 30s with Graves' hyperthyroidism that later progressed to Graves' ophthalmopathy. The J gene is TRBJ2-1, the V gene TRBV9; 7 bases are a match to TRBD2. CDR3 residues: CASSREMGLMDEQFF. DNA of the CDR3: TGTGCCAGCTCGCGGGAGATGGGACTCATGGATGAGCAGTTCTTC.